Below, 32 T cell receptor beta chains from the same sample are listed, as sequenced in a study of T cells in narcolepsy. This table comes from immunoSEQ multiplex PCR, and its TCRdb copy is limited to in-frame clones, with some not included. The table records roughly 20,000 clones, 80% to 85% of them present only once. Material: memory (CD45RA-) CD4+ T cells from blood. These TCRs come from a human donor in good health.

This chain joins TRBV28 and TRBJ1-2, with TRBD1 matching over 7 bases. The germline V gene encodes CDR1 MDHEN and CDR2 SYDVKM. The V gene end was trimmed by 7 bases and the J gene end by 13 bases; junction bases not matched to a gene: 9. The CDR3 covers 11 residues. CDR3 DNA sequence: TGTGCCAGCACGACAGGGCGGGCGGGCACCTTC. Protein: CASTTGRAGTF.

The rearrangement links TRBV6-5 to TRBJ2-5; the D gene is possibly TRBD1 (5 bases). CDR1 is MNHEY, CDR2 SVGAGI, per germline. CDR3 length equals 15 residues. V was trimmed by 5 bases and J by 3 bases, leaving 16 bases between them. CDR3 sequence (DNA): TGTGCCAGCAGTAAGAACAGGATCTCAGAAGAGACCCAGTACTTC. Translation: CASSKNRISEETQYF.

CDR3 nucleotides: TGCGCCAGCAGCGGACGGACTAGCGGGGGGGCAGATACGCAGTATTTT. Amino acids: CASSGRTSGGADTQYF. The chain employs TRBV5-1 and TRBJ2-3, with 15 nucleotides matching TRBD2. Germline CDR1 SGHRS, CDR2 YFSETQ. Trimming cost V 4 bases and J 4 bases; bases outside gene matches: 4. The CDR3 totals 16 residues.

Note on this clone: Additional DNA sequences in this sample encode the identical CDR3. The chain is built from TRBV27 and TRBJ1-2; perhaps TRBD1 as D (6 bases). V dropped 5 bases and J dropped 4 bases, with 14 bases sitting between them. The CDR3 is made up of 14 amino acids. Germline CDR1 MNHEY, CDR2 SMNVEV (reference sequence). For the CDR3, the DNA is TGTGCCAGCAGTACCTCGGGGGGCGGCTATGGCTACACCTTC. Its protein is CASSTSGGGYGYTF.

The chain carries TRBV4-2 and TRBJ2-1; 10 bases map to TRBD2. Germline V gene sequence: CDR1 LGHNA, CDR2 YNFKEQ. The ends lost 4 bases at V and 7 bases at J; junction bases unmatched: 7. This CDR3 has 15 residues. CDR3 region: CASSPSGLASNEQFF. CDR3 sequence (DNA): TGTGCCAGCAGCCCCTCGGGACTAGCGAGTAATGAGCAGTTCTTC.

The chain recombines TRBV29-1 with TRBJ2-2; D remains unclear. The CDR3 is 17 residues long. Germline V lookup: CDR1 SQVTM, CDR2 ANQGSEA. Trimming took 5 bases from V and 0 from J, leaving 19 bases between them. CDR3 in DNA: TGCAGCGTTTTAGCCTCCCAGGTCGGCGCGAACACCGGGGAGCTGTTTTTT. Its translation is CSVLASQVGANTGELFF.

The CDR3 DNA sequence: TGTGCCTGGTTGCCCCAAGCGGGGGGGGCGCTCGAAAAACTGTTTTTT. This translates into CAWLPQAGGALEKLFF. The chain recombines TRBV30 with TRBJ1-4, with a possible D match to TRBD1 (6 bases). Trimming cost V 5 bases and J 8 bases, with 24 bases left between them. Germline V gives CDR1 GTSNPN, CDR2 SVGIG (reference sequence). CDR3 length: 16 residues.

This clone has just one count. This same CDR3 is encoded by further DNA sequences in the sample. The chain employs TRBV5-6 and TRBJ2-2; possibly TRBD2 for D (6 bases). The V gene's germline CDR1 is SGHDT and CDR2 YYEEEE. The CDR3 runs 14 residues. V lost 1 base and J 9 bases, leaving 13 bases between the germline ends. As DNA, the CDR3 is TGTGCCAGCAGCTTGAATGCGGGAACAAGGGAGCTGTTTTTT. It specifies CASSLNAGTRELFF.

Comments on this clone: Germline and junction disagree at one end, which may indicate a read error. The CDR3, as DNA: TGTGCCAGCAGCGAAGTTCCTCAGCCCCAGCATTTT. The encoded protein is CASSEVPQPQHF. The chain has TRBV2 and TRBJ1-5; D remains unclear. CDR1 and CDR2 (germline): SNHLY, FYNNEI. The CDR3 has 12 amino acids.

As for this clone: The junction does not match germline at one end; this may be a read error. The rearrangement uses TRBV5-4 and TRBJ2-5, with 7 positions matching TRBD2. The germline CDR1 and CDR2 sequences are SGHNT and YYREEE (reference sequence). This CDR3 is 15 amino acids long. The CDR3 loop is CTSSFGGSQAETQYF. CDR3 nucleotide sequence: TGTACCAGCAGCTTTGGCGGGAGCCAGGCGGAGACCCAGTACTTC.

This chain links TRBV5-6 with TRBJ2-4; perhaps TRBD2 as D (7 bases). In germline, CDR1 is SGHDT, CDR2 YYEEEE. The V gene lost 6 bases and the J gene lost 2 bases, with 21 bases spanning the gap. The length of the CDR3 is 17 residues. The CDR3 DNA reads TGTGCCAGCACGAAGTTAGGGTGGGGGGGCACCAAAAACATTCAGTACTTC. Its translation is CASTKLGWGGTKNIQYF.

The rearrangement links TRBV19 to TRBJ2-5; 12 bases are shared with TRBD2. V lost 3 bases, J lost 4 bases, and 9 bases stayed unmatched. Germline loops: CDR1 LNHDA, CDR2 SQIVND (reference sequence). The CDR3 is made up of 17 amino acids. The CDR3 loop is CASSMGLAGGPTETQYF. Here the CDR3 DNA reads TGTGCCAGTAGTATGGGTCTAGCGGGAGGGCCGACAGAGACCCAGTACTTC.

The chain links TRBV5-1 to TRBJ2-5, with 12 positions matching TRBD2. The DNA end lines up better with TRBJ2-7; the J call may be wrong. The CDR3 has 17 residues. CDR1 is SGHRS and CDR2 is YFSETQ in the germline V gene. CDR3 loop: CASSFGLLAGGSYEQYF. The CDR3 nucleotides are TGCGCCAGCAGCTTTGGCCTACTAGCGGGGGGTTCCTACGAGCAGTACTTC.

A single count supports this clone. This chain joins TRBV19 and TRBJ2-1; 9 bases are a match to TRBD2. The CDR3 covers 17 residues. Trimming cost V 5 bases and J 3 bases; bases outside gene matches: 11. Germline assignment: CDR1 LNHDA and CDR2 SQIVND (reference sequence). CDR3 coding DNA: TGTGCCAGTAGTCCCTTCGGAGCGGGAGGACTCTACAATGAGCAGTTCTTC. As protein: CASSPFGAGGLYNEQFF.

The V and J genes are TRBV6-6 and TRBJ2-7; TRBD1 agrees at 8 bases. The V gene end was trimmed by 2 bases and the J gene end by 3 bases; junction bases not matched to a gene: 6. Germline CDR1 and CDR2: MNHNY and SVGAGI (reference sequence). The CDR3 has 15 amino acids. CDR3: CASSYPGQGNYEQYF. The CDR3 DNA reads TGTGCCAGCAGTTACCCAGGACAGGGTAACTACGAGCAGTACTTC.

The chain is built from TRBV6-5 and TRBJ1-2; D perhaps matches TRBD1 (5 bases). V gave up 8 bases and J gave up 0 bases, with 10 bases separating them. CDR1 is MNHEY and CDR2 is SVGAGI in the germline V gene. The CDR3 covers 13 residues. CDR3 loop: CASAGGANYGYTF. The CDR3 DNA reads TGTGCCAGCGCTGGGGGAGCTAACTATGGCTACACCTTC.

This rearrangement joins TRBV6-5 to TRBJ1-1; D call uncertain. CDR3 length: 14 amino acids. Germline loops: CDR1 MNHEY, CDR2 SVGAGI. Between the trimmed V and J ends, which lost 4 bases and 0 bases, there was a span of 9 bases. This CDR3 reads CASSSELMNTEAFF. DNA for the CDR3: TGTGCCAGCAGTTCCGAACTCATGAACACTGAAGCTTTCTTT.

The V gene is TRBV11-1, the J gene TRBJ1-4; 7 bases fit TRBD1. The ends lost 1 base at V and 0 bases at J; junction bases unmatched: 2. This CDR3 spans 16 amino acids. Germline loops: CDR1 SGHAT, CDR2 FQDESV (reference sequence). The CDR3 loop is CASSLGGTATNEKLFF. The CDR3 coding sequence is TGTGCCAGCAGCTTAGGTGGGACAGCAACTAATGAAAAACTGTTTTTT.

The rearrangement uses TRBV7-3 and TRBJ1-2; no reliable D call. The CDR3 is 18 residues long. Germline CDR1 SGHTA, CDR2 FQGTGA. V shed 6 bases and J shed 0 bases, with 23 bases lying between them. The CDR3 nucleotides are TGTGCCAGCAGGCCGGGCGGGGAGAGGGCGAAAGCTAACTATGGCTACACCTTC. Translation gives CASRPGGERAKANYGYTF.

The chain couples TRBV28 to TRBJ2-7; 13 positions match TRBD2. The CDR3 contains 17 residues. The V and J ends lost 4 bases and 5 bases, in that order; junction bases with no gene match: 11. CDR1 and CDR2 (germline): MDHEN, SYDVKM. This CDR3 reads CASSSPGLAGEEDEQYF. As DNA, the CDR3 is TGTGCCAGCAGTTCACCTGGACTAGCGGGGGAAGAGGACGAGCAGTACTTC.

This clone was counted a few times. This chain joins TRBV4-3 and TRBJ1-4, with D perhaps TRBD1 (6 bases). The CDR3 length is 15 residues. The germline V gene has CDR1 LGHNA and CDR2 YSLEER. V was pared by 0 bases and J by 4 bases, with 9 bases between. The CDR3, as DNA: TGCGCCAGCAGCCAAGATTCACAGGGTAATGAAAAACTGTTTTTT. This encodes CASSQDSQGNEKLFF.

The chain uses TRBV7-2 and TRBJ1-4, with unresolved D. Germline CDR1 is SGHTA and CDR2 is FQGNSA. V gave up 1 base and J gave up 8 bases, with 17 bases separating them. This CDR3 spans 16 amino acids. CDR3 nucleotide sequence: TGTGCCAGCAGCTTAGTCGTGGCGGAGGGAAGGGAAAAACTGTTTTTT. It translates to CASSLVVAEGREKLFF.

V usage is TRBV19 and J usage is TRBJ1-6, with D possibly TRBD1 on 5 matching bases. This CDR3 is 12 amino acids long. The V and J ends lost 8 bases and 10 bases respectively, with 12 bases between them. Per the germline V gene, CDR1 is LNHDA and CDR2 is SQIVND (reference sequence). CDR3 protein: CASGGGGSPLHF. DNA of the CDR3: TGTGCCAGTGGTGGGGGAGGGTCACCCCTCCACTTT. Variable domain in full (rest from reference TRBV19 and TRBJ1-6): DGGITQSPKYLFRKEGQNVTLSCEQNLNHDAMYWYRQDPGQGLRLIYYSQIVNDFQKGDIAEGYSVSREKKESFPLTVTSAQKNPTAFYLCASGGGGSPLHFGNGTRLTVT.

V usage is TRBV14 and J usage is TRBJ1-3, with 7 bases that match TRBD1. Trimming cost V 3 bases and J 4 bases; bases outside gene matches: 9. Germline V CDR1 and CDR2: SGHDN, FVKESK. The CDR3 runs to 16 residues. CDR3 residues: CASSHQLRGAGNTIYF. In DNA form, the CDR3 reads TGTGCCAGCAGCCACCAACTCAGGGGGGCCGGAAACACCATATATTTT.

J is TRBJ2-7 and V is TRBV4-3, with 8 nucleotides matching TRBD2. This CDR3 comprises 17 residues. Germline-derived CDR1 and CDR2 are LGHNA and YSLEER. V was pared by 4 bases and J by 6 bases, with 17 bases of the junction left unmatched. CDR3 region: CASSPGVRGSGSGEQYF. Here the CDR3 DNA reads TGCGCCAGCAGCCCTGGGGTCAGGGGCAGCGGGAGTGGCGAGCAGTACTTC.

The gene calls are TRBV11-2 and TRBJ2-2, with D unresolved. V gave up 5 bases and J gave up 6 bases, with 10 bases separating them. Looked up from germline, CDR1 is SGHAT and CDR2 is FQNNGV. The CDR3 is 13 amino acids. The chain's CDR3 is CASSPGRSGELFF. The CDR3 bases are TGTGCCAGCAGCCCAGGCAGGTCCGGGGAGCTGTTTTTT.

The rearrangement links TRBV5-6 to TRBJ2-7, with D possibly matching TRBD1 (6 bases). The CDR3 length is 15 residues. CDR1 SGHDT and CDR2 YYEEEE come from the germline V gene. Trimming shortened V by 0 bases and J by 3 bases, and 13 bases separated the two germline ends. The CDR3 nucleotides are TGTGCCAGCAGCTTGGGGTACAGGGATTTCTACGAGCAGTACTTC. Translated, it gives CASSLGYRDFYEQYF.

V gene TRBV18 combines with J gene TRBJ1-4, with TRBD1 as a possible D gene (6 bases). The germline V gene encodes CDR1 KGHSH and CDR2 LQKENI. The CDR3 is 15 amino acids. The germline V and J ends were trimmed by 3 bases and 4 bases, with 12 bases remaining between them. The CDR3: CASSPRTVDNEKLFF. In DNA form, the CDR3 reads TGTGCCAGCTCACCGCGGACAGTTGATAATGAAAAACTGTTTTTT.

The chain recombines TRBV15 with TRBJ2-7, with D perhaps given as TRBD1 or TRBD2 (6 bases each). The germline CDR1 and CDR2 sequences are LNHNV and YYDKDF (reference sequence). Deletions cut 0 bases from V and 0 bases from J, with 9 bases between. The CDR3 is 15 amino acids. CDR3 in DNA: TGTGCCACCAGCAGAGAGAGGGGGGACTCCTACGAGCAGTACTTC. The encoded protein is CATSRERGDSYEQYF.

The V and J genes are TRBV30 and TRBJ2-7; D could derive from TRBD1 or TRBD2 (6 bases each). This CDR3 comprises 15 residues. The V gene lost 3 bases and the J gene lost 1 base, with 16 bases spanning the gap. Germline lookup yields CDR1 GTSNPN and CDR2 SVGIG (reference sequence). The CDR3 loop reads CAWRGGQPTSYEQYF. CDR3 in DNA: TGTGCCTGGAGAGGGGGGCAGCCAACTTCCTACGAGCAGTACTTC.

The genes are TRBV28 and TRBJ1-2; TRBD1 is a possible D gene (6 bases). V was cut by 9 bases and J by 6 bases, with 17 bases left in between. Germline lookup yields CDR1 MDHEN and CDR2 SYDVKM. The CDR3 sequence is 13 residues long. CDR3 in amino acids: CARGGRVRDGYTF. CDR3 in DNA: TGTGCCAGGGGGGGCAGGGTGAGGGATGGCTACACCTTC.

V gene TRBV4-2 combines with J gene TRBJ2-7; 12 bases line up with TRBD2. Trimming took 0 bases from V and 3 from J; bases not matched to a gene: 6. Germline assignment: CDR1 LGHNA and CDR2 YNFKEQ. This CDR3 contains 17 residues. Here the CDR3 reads CASSQEGLAGGRYEQYF. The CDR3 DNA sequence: TGTGCCAGCAGCCAAGAAGGGCTAGCGGGGGGGCGCTACGAGCAGTACTTC.